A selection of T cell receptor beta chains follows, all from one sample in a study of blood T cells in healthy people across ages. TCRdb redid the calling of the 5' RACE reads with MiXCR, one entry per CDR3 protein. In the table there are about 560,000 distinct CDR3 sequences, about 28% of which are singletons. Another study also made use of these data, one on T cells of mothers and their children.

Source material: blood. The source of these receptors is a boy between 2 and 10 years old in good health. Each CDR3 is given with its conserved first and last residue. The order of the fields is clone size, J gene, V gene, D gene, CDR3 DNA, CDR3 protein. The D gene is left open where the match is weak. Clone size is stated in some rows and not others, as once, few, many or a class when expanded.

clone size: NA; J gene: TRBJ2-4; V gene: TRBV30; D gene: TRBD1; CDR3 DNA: TGTGCCTGGGACAGGGGGCGCAGCAAAAACATTCAGTACTTC; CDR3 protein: CAWDRGRSKNIQYF
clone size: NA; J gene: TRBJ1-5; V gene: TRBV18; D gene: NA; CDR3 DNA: TGTGCCAGCTCACCTCTACCCACAGGGAAAAATCAGCCCCAGCATTTT; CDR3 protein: CASSPLPTGKNQPQHF
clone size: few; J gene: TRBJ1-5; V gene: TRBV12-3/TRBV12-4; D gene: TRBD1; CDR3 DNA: TGTGCCAGCAGTTCGCGGACAGGACCCTACAATCAGCCCCAGCATTTT; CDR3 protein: CASSSRTGPYNQPQHF
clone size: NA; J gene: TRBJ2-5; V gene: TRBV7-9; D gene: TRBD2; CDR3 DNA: TGTGCCAGCAGCTTAGTGGGACTAGCTGAGACCCAGTACTTC; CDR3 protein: CASSLVGLAETQYF
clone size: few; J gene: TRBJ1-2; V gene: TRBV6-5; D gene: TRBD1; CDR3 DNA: TGTGCCAGCAGTTCAGACAGGGACTATAACTATGGCTACACCTTC; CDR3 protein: CASSSDRDYNYGYTF
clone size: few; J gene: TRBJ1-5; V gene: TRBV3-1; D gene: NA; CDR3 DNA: TGTGCCAGCAGCCACGGAGCGAGACAGCCCCAGCATTTT; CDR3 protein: CASSHGARQPQHF
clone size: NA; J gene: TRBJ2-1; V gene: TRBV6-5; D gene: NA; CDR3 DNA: TGTGCCAGCAGTCCGGGACGAAGCTCCTACAATGAGCAGTTCTTC; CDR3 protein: CASSPGRSSYNEQFF
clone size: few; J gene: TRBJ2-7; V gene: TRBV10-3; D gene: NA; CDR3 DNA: TGTGCCATCAGTGCGGCAGTATCCTACGAGCAGTACTTC; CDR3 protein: CAISAAVSYEQYF
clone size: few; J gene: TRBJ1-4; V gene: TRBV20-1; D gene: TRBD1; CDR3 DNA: TGCAGTGCTAATATTGGGACAGGGCGCGAAAAACTGTTTTTT; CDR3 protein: CSANIGTGREKLFF
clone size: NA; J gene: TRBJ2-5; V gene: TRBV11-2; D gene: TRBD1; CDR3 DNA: TGTGCCAGCAAATCCCTCCGGGACAGGGGGCGAGAGACCCAGTACTTC; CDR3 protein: CASKSLRDRGRETQYF
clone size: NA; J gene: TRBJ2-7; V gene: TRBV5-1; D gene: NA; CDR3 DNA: TGCGCCAGCAGCTTGGATACACAGGGTCCCTACGAGCAGTACTTC; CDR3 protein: CASSLDTQGPYEQYF
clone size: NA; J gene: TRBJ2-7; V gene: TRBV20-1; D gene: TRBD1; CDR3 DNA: TGCAGTGCTAGAAGGCTTCAGGGGGCGGCCTACGAGCAGTACTTC; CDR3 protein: CSARRLQGAAYEQYF
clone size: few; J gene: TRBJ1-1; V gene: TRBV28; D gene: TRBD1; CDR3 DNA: TGTGCCAGCAGTTCAATTGTTAATACAGGGGGCACTGAAGCTTTCTTT; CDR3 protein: CASSSIVNTGGTEAFF
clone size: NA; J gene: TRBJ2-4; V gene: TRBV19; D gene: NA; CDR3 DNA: TGTGCCAGTAGTGCCGGGGTCGGGGACAAAAACATTCAGTACTTC; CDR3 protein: CASSAGVGDKNIQYF
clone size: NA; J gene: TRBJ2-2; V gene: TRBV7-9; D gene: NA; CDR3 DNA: TGTGCCAGCACCTTGGATGGGGACCGAACCGGGGAGCTGTTTTTT; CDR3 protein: CASTLDGDRTGELFF
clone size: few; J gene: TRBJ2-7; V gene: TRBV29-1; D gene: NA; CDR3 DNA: TGCAGCGTTCAAGGGCCTAGCTCCTACGAGCAGTACTTC; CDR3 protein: CSVQGPSSYEQYF
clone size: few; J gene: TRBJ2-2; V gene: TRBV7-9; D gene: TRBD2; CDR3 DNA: TGTGCCAGCAGCTTTCGGACTAGCGGGGGCCCTAACACCGGGGAGCTGTTTTTT; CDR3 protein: CASSFRTSGGPNTGELFF
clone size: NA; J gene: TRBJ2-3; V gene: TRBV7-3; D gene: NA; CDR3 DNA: TGTGCCAGCAGCTCTAGCCTTAGAGGAGATACGCAGTATTTT; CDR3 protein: CASSSSLRGDTQYF
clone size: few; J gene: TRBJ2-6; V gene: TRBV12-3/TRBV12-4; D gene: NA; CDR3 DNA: TGTGCCAGCAGTTTCCGACGGTCTGGGGCCAACGTCCCGACTTTC; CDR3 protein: CASSFRRSGANVPTF
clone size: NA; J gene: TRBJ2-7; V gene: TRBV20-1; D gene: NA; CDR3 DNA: TGCAGTGCTCCTACGTTGACGGAGGGGGCCTACGAGCAGTACTTC; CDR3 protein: CSAPTLTEGAYEQYF
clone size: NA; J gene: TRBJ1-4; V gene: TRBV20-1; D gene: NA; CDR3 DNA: TGCAGTGCTAGAGAGCTCCGCGGAAATAATGAAAAACTGTTTTTT; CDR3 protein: CSARELRGNNEKLFF
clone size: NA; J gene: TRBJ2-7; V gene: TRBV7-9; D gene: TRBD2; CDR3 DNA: TGTGCCAGCAGCTTTATGGTCGGCGGGGGGAGCTCCTACGAGCAGTACTTC; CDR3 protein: CASSFMVGGGSSYEQYF
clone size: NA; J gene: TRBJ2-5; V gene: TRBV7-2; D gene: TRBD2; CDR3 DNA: TGTGCCAGCAGCAAAGGGGCGGGGGGCAGGCTCCAAGAGACCCAGTACTTC; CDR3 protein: CASSKGAGGRLQETQYF
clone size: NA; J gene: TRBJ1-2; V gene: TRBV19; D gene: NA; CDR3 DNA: TGTGCCAGTAGTATGGGGGTTACTAACTATGGCTACACCTTC; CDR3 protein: CASSMGVTNYGYTF
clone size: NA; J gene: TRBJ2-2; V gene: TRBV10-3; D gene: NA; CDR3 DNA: TGTGCCATCAGTGCAGGGAAGGACGGGGAGCTGTTTTTT; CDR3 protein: CAISAGKDGELFF
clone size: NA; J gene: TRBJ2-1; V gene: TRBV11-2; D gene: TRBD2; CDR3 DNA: TGTGCCAGCAGCTTCGTGGGAGGGCCGAGCGATGAGCAGTTCTTC; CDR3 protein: CASSFVGGPSDEQFF